This T cell receptor (beta chain) was recovered during a study of shared clonotypes between healthy human individuals (dated by TCRdb to about 2020). At the level of the whole study: The cohort included three men and two women between 18 and 49 years of age. Per donor, three plates each were used for CD4 naive and CD4 memory, two for CD8 naive, and one for CD8 memory. Blood TCR repertoires of a handful of healthy adults were deeply sequenced to estimate repertoire size and the extent of clonotype sharing between individuals. To increase sequencing depth and limit assay-specific biases, TCR repertoire library preparation and sequencing were carried out by different laboratories using diverse techniques. Between about 0.94 and 8.9 billion PBMCs per donor were obtained by leukapheresis. What the study reported, not specific to this receptor: Sharing across a few donors was observed for approximately 5% of naive CD4, over 3% of naive CD8, 2.3% of memory CD4, and about 0.4% of memory CD8 clonotypes. Larger estimated clonotype richness was generally found for naive subsets than for memory subsets. Because the study included only a small number of donors, the genetic and exposure-history diversity represented was limited. Sampling was restricted to blood, and TCR repertoires in tissues likely differ from the TCR repertoires found in blood. Compared with non-shared clonotypes, clonotypes shared by all four sorted-subset donors had higher generation probabilities. Based on pairwise subsampling, the degree of clonotype sharing among donors was expected to be affected by sequencing depth. Rarefaction of sorted-subset datasets indicated incomplete sequencing despite the large sequencing depth.

Using the deep immunoSEQ assay, multiplex PCR amplified TCR CDR3 regions from genomic DNA. Genomic DNA extracted from each cell subset was distributed evenly over all wells of several immunoSEQ 96-well plates, and each plate served as one replicate. Each replicate PCR for sorted subsets received around 200 ng genomic DNA, equal to about 30,000 T cell genomes. Purified libraries were quantified with a Qubit 3.0 fluorometer, sized on a Bioanalyzer 2100, and re-quantified with the KAPA Library Quantification kit. Each immunoSEQ 96-well plate was sequenced on its own single-read 150-cycle Illumina NextSeq 550 flow cell. Regarding the original processing steps: Because the immunoSEQ output held only junctional sequences and lacked quality scores, the filtering could not match the filtering applied to full-length reads. Sequences were annotated with PyIR, a Python wrapper for IgBLAST v1.9, using IMGT germline references to assign V/J genes and CDR3. Any read was removed if the V/J assignment was weak (E-value above 1e-6), the CDR3 was missing, or the read contained stop codons, out-of-frame junctions, or ambiguous translated residues. V3J clonotypes were defined as sequences sharing the same inferred V gene, J gene, and CDR3 amino acid sequence. Percentage overlap between repertoires was computed as shared unique clonotypes divided by the size of the smaller repertoire. RTK rarefaction, the Chao1 estimator, and Recon v2.1 estimates of unobserved clonotypes were used to assess repertoire richness. OLGA was used to compute generation probabilities for all TCRbeta clonotypes that the gDNA method yielded from a few donors. TCRdb carries this immuneACCESS record with in-frame sequences only. Its versions omit some clonotypes, under half of them owing to an unresolved V gene in the studies checked, with the rest unexplained. The V and J calls and clone size come from that table; D and trimming were worked out from the DNA. The sample table lists about 2.1 million clones, 85% to 95% of them with a count of one. The ten largest clones represent under 2% of the sample.

For this clone: Its antigen remains undetermined. One base away there is no much larger clone; base qualities are not given.

For the CD8 naive samples, CD45RO-negative cells were positively selected for CCR7, yielding a CD45RA+CCR7+ population from which TemRA cells were excluded. The donors were healthy, HIV-negative adults with no recently reported acute infections or vaccinations. Every donor was a Caucasian adult living in Nashville, Tennessee, USA. Blood was collected by leukapheresis, and PBMCs were isolated by Ficoll-Histopaque density gradient centrifugation and then cryopreserved in liquid nitrogen vapor phase. Purity and quantity of every magnetically sorted T cell population were checked by analytical flow cytometry. Genomic DNA was isolated from every sorted fraction and measured by UV absorbance on a Nanodrop 2000c. The germline V gene yields MNHEY for CDR1 and SVGAGI for CDR2. V is trimmed back by 1 base and J by 6 bases, and the junction contains 3 bases that no gene match accounts for. From the cysteine through the phenylalanine, the CDR3 covers 14 amino acids. Only the CDR3 portion is preserved as DNA: 42 bases, with reading frame beginning at the first base.

The V and J segments used are TRBV6-5 and TRBJ2-1; the junction holds 7 bases that match TRBD2. The TCR originated in a man younger than 35 in good health. Some clones in this sample may be carry-over from other donors' samples. Sample: naive CD8+ T cells from PBMCs. This specimen's cell subset or site label, per the study, means: CD45RA+CCR7+. The sequence in DNA is TGTGCCAGCAGTTACTTAGCGGGTACCAATGAGCAGTTCTTC. This is translated as CASSYLAGTNEQFF.